The 25 T cell receptor beta chains given below trace back to one sample, sequenced in a study of T cells in Graves' hyperthyroidism and ophthalmopathy. TCR beta CDR3 sequences were amplified from RNA transcripts. HTBI primers were used for first-round RT-PCR of the TCR CDR3. TCRdb re-called the multiplex PCR reads with MiXCR, one entry per CDR3 protein. The sample records fewer than 500,000 distinct CDR3 sequences, about 14% being singletons. The sequencing input was blood. The receptors derive from a woman aged 25 to 45 with Graves' ophthalmopathy.

This clonotype was observed at least ten times. CDR3 DNA sequence: TGCAGCGCCGGCGAGGGGTACGCAAATTCACCCCTCCACTTT. Residues: CSAGEGYANSPLHF. This rearrangement joins TRBV29-1 to TRBJ1-6; possible D gene TRBD1, 5 bases. V was pared by 7 bases and J by 7 bases, with 17 bases between. Germline lookup yields CDR1 SQVTM and CDR2 ANQGSEA. This CDR3 is built from 14 residues. Variable domain in full (rest from reference TRBV29-1 and TRBJ1-6): SAVISQKPSRDICQRGTSLTIQCQVDSQVTMMFWYRQQPGQSLTLIATANQGSEATYESGFVIDKFPISRPNLTFSTLTVSNMSPEDSSIYLCSAGEGYANSPLHFGNGTRLTVT.

This clonotype was detected ten times or more. The genes are TRBV20-1 and TRBJ2-5; TRBD1 matches at 7 bases. Per the germline V gene, CDR1 is DFQATT and CDR2 is SNEGSKA (reference sequence). With 0 bases clipped from V and 7 bases from J, the junction kept 8 bases outside the gene matches. CDR3 length equals 14 residues. The chain's CDR3 is CSARDWDSPLTQYF. The DNA of the CDR3 is TGCAGTGCTAGAGATTGGGACAGTCCGTTGACCCAGTACTTC.

This clonotype has more than one count but fewer than ten. V and J are TRBV14 and TRBJ2-2, with 8 bases lining up with TRBD1. CDR1 is SGHDN and CDR2 is FVKESK in the germline V gene. Trimming took 3 bases from V and 7 from J; bases not matched to a gene: 4. CDR3 size: 14 residues. CDR3 loop: CASSHRQGSGELFF. The DNA of the CDR3 is TGTGCCAGCAGCCACCGACAGGGGAGCGGGGAGCTGTTTTTT. The full variable domain, completed using reference TRBV14 and TRBJ2-2, is EAGVTQFPSHSVIEKGQTVTLRCDPISGHDNLYWYRRVMGKEIKFLLHFVKESKQDESGMPNNRFLAERTGGTYSTLKVQPAELEDSGVYFCASSHRQGSGELFFGEGSRLTVL.

Only a few counts were recorded for this clonotype. The gene calls are TRBV6-1 and TRBJ2-5; no reliable D call. Germline CDR1 reads MNHNS; CDR2 reads SASEGT. This CDR3 has 12 residues. Trimming shortened V by 5 bases and J by 4 bases, and 8 bases separated the two germline ends. In DNA, the CDR3 is TGTGCCAGCAGTCCCATGGCAGAGACCCAGTACTTC. Its translation is CASSPMAETQYF.

This clonotype occurred many times. J is TRBJ2-7 and V is TRBV12-3 or TRBV12-4, with 8 positions matching TRBD1. V was pared by 6 bases and J by 2 bases, with 18 bases of the junction left unmatched. This CDR3 is 18 amino acids long. This CDR3 is CASSRAASTGAYAYEQYF. The CDR3 DNA reads TGTGCCAGCAGCCGCGCAGCCTCGACAGGGGCGTACGCCTACGAGCAGTACTTC.

The genes are TRBV2 and TRBJ2-1, with 9 bases aligning to TRBD2. Germline V gene data show CDR1 as SNHLY and CDR2 as FYNNEI. The V gene end was trimmed by 8 bases and the J gene end by 0 bases; junction bases not matched to a gene: 5. This CDR3 is 15 amino acids long. In nucleotides, the CDR3 is TGTGCCAGCGTTGCGGGAGGGCCCTCCTACAATGAGCAGTTCTTC. The encoded protein is CASVAGGPSYNEQFF.

In its sample, this clonotype was seen a few times. The CDR3 spells CASSFWQYF. The CDR3 region has the DNA TGTGCCAGCAGTTTTTGGCAGTACTTC. The V and J genes are TRBV12-3 or TRBV12-4 and TRBJ2-7; D is undetermined. V was cut by 3 bases and J by 9 bases, with 3 bases left in between. This CDR3 contains 9 residues.

Concerning this clonotype itself: This CDR3 is missing its conserved last phenylalanine or tryptophan, likely due to a read error. This sequence joins TRBV7-8 and TRBJ1-1; D gene uncertain. The CDR3 totals 13 residues. In germline, CDR1 is SGHVS, CDR2 FQNEAQ. The CDR3 is CASSQNTNTEAFL. The DNA of the CDR3 is TGTGCCAGCAGTCAAAACACTAACACTGAGGCTTTCCTT.

This clonotype appeared a few times. V usage is TRBV19 and J usage is TRBJ2-7, with 9 bases lining up with TRBD1. CDR3 length: 15 residues. J gave up 5 bases and V 5 bases, and 10 bases lay outside the gene matches. From germline, CDR1 is LNHDA and CDR2 SQIVND (reference sequence). This chain's CDR3 is CASSSSPGQGHEQYF. The CDR3 bases are TGTGCCAGTAGTTCTTCTCCGGGACAGGGCCACGAGCAGTACTTC. Drawing the rest from reference TRBV19 and TRBJ2-7, the complete variable domain is DGGITQSPKYLFRKEGQNVTLSCEQNLNHDAMYWYRQDPGQGLRLIYYSQIVNDFQKGDIAEGYSVSREKKESFPLTVTSAQKNPTAFYLCASSSSPGQGHEQYFGPGTRLTVT.

This clonotype has ten or more counts. This chain joins TRBV10-1 and TRBJ1-2; TRBD1 matches 9 bases. The CDR3 extends over 16 amino acids. J lost 8 bases, V lost 6 bases, and 16 bases had no gene match. Germline V CDR1 and CDR2: WNHNN, SYGVQD (reference sequence). Here the CDR3 DNA reads TGCGCCAGCAGGAGAGGAGGGACAGGGAATATGATCGGCTACACCTTC. Translated: CASRRGGTGNMIGYTF.

This clonotype was seen ten or more times. V and J are TRBV27 and TRBJ2-7, with D possibly being TRBD2 (6 bases). V gave up 6 bases and J gave up 4 bases, with 13 bases separating them. The CDR3 length is 13 residues. Germline loops: CDR1 MNHEY, CDR2 SMNVEV (reference sequence). In DNA form, the CDR3 reads TGTGCCAGCAGACTACTAGCAAGTTACGAGCAGTACTTC. Amino acid sequence: CASRLLASYEQYF.

The genes are TRBV20-1 and TRBJ2-4, with 13 bases fitting TRBD2. V trimming: 4 bases; J trimming: 9 bases; junction bases outside the gene matches: 6. This CDR3 comprises 14 residues. Germline CDR1 DFQATT, CDR2 SNEGSKA (reference sequence). The CDR3 coding sequence is TGCAGTGCTATTACTAGCGGGGGGGCCGGCATTCAGTACTTC. It yields the protein CSAITSGGAGIQYF.

This rearrangement joins TRBV3-1 to TRBJ1-1; 7 bases map to TRBD1. V lost 3 bases, J lost 5 bases, and 9 bases stayed unmatched. This CDR3 is built from 15 residues. The germline gives CDR1 LGHDT, CDR2 YNNKEL (reference sequence). CDR3 in DNA: TGTGCCAGCAGCCAGCAGGGGGGGGTAAGGACTGAAGCTTTCTTT. Amino acid sequence: CASSQQGGVRTEAFF.

Comments on this clonotype: A much larger clone differs by one base, so this may be a read error. The chain carries TRBV2 and TRBJ1-1, with TRBD1 identical over 8 bases. Germline V gene sequence: CDR1 SNHLY, CDR2 FYNNEI. The CDR3 extends over 14 amino acids. CDR3 coding DNA: TGTGCCAGAAGGATTGGACAGGGTGATACTGAAGTTTTCTTT. Protein product: CARRIGQGDTEVFF.

The V gene is TRBV11-1, the J gene TRBJ2-6; TRBD1 aligns across 9 bases. Trimming cost V 4 bases and J 2 bases; bases outside gene matches: 9. The germline CDR1 and CDR2 sequences are SGHAT and FQDESV (reference sequence). There are 18 residues in the CDR3. The CDR3 sequence is CASSYTGGPMPGANVLTF. The CDR3 region has the DNA TGTGCCAGCAGCTATACAGGGGGCCCAATGCCTGGGGCCAACGTCCTGACTTTC.

Ten or more counts support this clonotype. The gene calls are TRBV11-2 and TRBJ2-3, with 8 bases identical to TRBD2. From germline, CDR1 is SGHAT and CDR2 FQNNGV. The length of the CDR3 is 17 residues. Trimming removed 1 base from V and 3 bases from J; junction bases left unmatched: 9. The CDR3, as DNA: TGTGCCAGCAGCTTAGCAGCTAGCGGGTGGTTGACAGATACGCAGTATTTT. It is translated as CASSLAASGWLTDTQYF.

Of note for this clonotype: Sequence at one end of the junction differs from germline and may be a read error. V and J are TRBV19 and TRBJ2-7, with D perhaps TRBD1 or TRBD2 (5 bases each). The CDR3 has 15 residues. Germline V gene sequence: CDR1 LNHDA, CDR2 SQIVND (reference sequence). CDR3 sequence reads: CAISTLALKGYEQYF. The CDR3 DNA follows: TGTGCCATTAGTACCCTAGCCCTCAAGGGGTACGAGCAGTACTTC.

The table lists this clonotype with a few counts. V and J are TRBV19 and TRBJ2-1, with 7 nucleotides matching TRBD2. The CDR3 totals 13 residues. Germline CDR1 reads LNHDA; CDR2 reads SQIVND (reference sequence). After removal of 10 bases from V and 3 bases from J, the junction contained 6 bases not matched to a gene. Written as DNA, the CDR3 is TGTGCCACCAGCGGGGTATTCTACAATGAGCAGTTCTTC. Its protein product is CATSGVFYNEQFF.

This clonotype occurred many times. This sequence joins TRBV18 and TRBJ1-1; D is unclear. V gave up 0 bases and J gave up 5 bases, with 4 bases separating them. CDR1 and CDR2 (germline): KGHSH, LQKENI. The CDR3 extends over 12 amino acids. The CDR3 coding sequence is TGTGCCAGCTCACCACCGCCTACTGAAGCTTTCTTT. Encoded protein: CASSPPPTEAFF.

The table lists this clonotype with many counts. The V and J genes are TRBV12-3 or TRBV12-4 and TRBJ2-3, with D perhaps matching TRBD2 (7 bases). V shed 5 bases and J shed 1 base, with 16 bases lying between them. There are 16 residues in the CDR3. This CDR3 is CASSPRGLAGTDTQYF. The DNA of the CDR3 is TGTGCCAGCAGTCCACGGGGGCTAGCGGGCACAGATACGCAGTATTTT.

This sequence joins TRBV24-1 and TRBJ2-5, with 11 bases aligning to TRBD1. Germline loops: CDR1 KGHDR, CDR2 SFDVKD. V gave up 5 bases and J gave up 7 bases; unmatched junction bases: 5. CDR3 length: 14 residues. CDR3 coding DNA: TGTGCCACCAGTGTTGGGACAGGGGGTCTGACCCAGTACTTC. The encoded protein is CATSVGTGGLTQYF.

In its sample, this clonotype was seen a few times. The chain uses TRBV5-1 and TRBJ2-6, with TRBD1 as a possible D gene (6 bases). The V gene lost 3 bases and the J gene lost 0 bases, with 10 bases spanning the gap. The length of the CDR3 is 16 residues. Per the germline V gene, CDR1 is SGHRS and CDR2 is YFSETQ. The CDR3, as DNA: TGCGCCAGCAGCTGGCAGGGGAGCTCTGGGGCCAACGTCCTGACTTTC. This encodes CASSWQGSSGANVLTF.

The V and J genes are TRBV6-1 and TRBJ1-3; maybe TRBD1 (5 bases). Trimming removed 7 bases from V and 0 bases from J, with 10 bases in between. Germline values: CDR1 MNHNS, CDR2 SASEGT. The CDR3 has 14 residues. The chain's CDR3 is CASKRTRSGNTIYF. DNA for the CDR3: TGTGCCAGCAAGAGGACACGCTCTGGAAACACCATATATTTT.

This clonotype was detected ten times or more. The rearrangement links TRBV11-1 to TRBJ2-2; D is unresolved. This CDR3 comprises 17 residues. Trimming took off 3 bases at V and 0 bases at J, with 14 bases between the two ends. Germline V gives CDR1 SGHAT, CDR2 FQDESV (reference sequence). In DNA, the CDR3 is TGTGCCAGCAGCTTTCGGATGGGGTTCGCGAACACCGGGGAGCTGTTTTTT. This gives the protein CASSFRMGFANTGELFF.

This clonotype was found many times. The rearrangement links TRBV12-3 or TRBV12-4 to TRBJ1-4, with a tentative D call TRBD1 (5 bases). V lost 0 bases, J lost 6 bases, and 8 bases lay in between. This CDR3 contains 14 residues. The CDR3 region has the DNA TGTGCCAGCAGTTTAGCAGGGGTCGATGAAAAACTGTTTTTT. It specifies CASSLAGVDEKLFF.